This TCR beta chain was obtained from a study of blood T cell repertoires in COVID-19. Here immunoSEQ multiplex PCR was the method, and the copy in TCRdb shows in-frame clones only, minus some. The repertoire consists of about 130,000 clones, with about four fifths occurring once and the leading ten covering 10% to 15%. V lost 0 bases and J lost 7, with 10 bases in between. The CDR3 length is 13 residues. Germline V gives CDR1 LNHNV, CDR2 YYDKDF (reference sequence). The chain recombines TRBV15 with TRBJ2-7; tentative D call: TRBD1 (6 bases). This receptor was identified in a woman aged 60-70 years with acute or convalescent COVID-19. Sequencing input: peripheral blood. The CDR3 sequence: CATSRDRTDEQYV. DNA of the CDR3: TGTGCCACCAGCAGAGATCGGACAGATGAGCAGTACGTC.